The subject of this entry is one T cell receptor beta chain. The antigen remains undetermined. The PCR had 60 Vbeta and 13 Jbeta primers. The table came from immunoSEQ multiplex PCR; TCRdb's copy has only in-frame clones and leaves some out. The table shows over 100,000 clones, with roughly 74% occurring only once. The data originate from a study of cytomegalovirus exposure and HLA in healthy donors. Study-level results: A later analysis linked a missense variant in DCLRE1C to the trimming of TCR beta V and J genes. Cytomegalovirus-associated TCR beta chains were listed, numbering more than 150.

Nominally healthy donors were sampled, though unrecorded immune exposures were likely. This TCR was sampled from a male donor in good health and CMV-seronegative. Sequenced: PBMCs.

The CDR3 nucleotides are TGTGCCAGCAGTTTCGACGGGGGTAACACCGGGGAGCTGTTTTTT. Residues: CASSFDGGNTGELFF. The V call is TRBV6-6, the J call TRBJ2-2; TRBD2 might be the D (6 bases). The V and J ends lost 4 bases and 2 bases respectively, with 11 bases between them. The V gene's germline CDR1 is MNHNY and CDR2 SVGAGI (reference sequence). The CDR3 is 15 amino acids.